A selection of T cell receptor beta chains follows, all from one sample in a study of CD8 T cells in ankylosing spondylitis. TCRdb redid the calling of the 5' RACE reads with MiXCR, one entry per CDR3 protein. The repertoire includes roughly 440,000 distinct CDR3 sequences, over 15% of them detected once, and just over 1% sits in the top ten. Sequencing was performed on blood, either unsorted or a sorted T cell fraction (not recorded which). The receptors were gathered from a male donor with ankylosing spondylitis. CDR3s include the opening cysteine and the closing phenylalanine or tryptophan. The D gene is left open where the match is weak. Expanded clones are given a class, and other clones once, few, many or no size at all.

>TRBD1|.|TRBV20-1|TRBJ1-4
CSAVPGQGFIGEKLFF
TGCAGTGCTGTCCCGGGACAGGGGTTTATCGGTGAAAAACTGTTTTTT
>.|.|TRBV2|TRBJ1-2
CASRHGAGQSYGYTF
TGTGCCAGCAGACATGGGGCAGGCCAAAGCTATGGCTACACCTTC
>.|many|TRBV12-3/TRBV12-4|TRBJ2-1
CASRAAENEQFF
TGTGCCAGCAGAGCGGCCGAAAATGAGCAGTTCTTC
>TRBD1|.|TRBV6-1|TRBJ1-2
CASSKRQGPNYGYTF
TGTGCCAGCAGTAAACGACAGGGACCTAACTATGGCTACACCTTC
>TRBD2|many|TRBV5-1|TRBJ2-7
CASSPTSGTYEQYF
TGCGCCAGCAGCCCGACTAGCGGTACCTACGAGCAGTACTTC
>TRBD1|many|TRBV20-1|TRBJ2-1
CSARDSRQGTYNEQFF
TGCAGTGCTAGAGATTCGAGACAGGGAACCTACAATGAGCAGTTCTTC
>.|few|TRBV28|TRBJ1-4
CASSRRTQGSEKLFF
TGTGCCAGCAGCCGTAGGACGCAGGGATCGGAAAAACTGTTTTTT
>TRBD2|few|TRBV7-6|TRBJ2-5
CASSKNSGGARETQYF
TGTGCCAGCAGCAAGAATAGCGGGGGGGCCCGGGAGACCCAGTACTTC
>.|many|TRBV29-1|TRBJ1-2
CSVDPGTNYGYTF
TGCAGCGTTGACCCAGGGACTAACTATGGCTACACCTTC
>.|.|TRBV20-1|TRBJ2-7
CSAPPNGPTYEQYF
TGCAGTGCCCCGCCCAACGGGCCTACCTACGAGCAGTACTTC
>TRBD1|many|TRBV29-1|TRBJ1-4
CSVTRSGTANEKLFF
TGCAGCGTGACCCGATCCGGGACAGCGAATGAAAAACTGTTTTTT
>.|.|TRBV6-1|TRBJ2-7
CASRSKATTPLYEQYF
TGTGCCAGCAGAAGTAAGGCGACTACTCCCCTCTACGAGCAGTACTTC
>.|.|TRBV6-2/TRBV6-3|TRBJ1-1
CASSYGPGTEAFF
TGTGCCAGCAGTTACGGGCCGGGGACTGAAGCTTTCTTT
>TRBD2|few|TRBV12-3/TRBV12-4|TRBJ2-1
CASSAGLAGKLSYNEQFF
TGTGCCAGCAGTGCTGGACTAGCGGGGAAACTCTCCTACAATGAGCAGTTCTTC